This T cell receptor beta chain originates from a study of vaccination and CD4 T cells after COVID-19 (dated by TCRdb to about 2022). At the level of the whole study: Every convalescent patient had a positive nasal swab PCR test for SARS-CoV-2, with mild disease in 8 to 10 patients and severe disease in one. Post-COVID blood samples from convalescent patients were collected a median of about 110 days after diagnosis, with a range of 35 to 161 days. The cultures were stimulated with overlapping spike peptide pools from SARS-CoV-2 and from the common cold coronaviruses HCoV-NL63, HCoV-OC43 and HCoV-229E. Post-vaccine blood samples were taken a median of approximately 76 days after the second vaccine dose, with a range of 14 to 241 days. Control cultures used a CEFX viral epitope pool as positive control, an HIV-1 Nef peptide pool as negative control, or no peptide. Participants got two doses of the Pfizer-BioNTech BNT162b2 vaccine (n=8) or two doses of the Moderna mRNA-1273 vaccine (n=2). The spike-specific CD4+ TCR repertoire was compared before and after mRNA vaccination in approximately 9 COVID-19 convalescent patients and a handful of infection-naive healthy vaccine recipients. The convalescent cohort comprised six males and four females, including two Hispanic individuals, seven Caucasians, two Asians and one multiracial person.

The library was generated by PCR. DNA from cultured CD4+ T cells was subjected to TCR sequencing with the Oncomine TCR Beta short-read assay at the Johns Hopkins FTIC core. Genomic DNA was extracted from the cultured CD4+ T cells with the QIAamp micro DNA kit. Oncomine TCR Beta libraries from cultured CD4+ T cells were pooled with unique dual indexes and sequenced on an Illumina iSeq 100. Turning to the authors' computational methods: Non-productive sequences were removed, and CDR3s that did not start with C, did not end with F or W, or were shorter than 7 amino acids were discarded. Antigen-specific clonotypes were identified with the MANAFEST web application by comparing peptide-stimulated wells with reference and other culture wells. An FDR below 0.05, an odds ratio above 5, and a productive frequency above 0.1% in at least two of three replicate wells were required for clones to be considered positive. Clonotypes that were significantly expanded in both SARS-CoV-2 spike wells and at least one common cold coronavirus spike condition were defined as cross-reactive. Similarity between CDR3 sequences was evaluated in R version 3.6.1 using Levenshtein distances (stringdist) and unrooted phylogenetic trees (ape). TCRdb passed the public sequencing reads through fastp at Q25 and MiXCR, retaining productive beta sequences. Rows with a matching CDR3 protein are joined into one entry that keeps the most common DNA and genes. The authors' filters were not applied to this entry. The sample records about 14,000 distinct CDR3 sequences, about three fifths of which are singletons. The ten largest make up less than 7% of the sample.

Read against the paper, the sample's treatment or condition label means: roughly ten-day PBMC culture with coronavirus spike peptide pools or control peptides (ViraFEST assay). The study used the ViraFEST assay, which expanded antigen-specific T cells with peptide pools and then identified expanded clonotypes by TCR sequencing. The convalescent patients' positive SARS-CoV-2 PCR tests were from March to December 2020, which was before the Alpha, Beta and Delta variants emerged in the United States. PBMCs were cultured at roughly 1.9 million per well in IMDM supplemented with approximately 5.4% human AB serum and 8.5 to 10 IU/ml IL-2, with 9.5 to 10 ug/ml peptide pools added. Half of the culture medium was replaced with fresh IL-2-containing medium on days 3 and 7. After 10 days of culture, CD4+ T cells were isolated by negative selection with the EasySep CD4+ T cell isolation kit. Ficoll-Paque Plus gradient centrifugation was used to isolate PBMCs from whole blood, and the isolated PBMCs were then either used fresh or cryopreserved at -140C. In general, triplicate wells were set up for every culture condition.

On the study overall, not on this receptor specifically: The study included relatively few convalescent patients and did not analyze early timepoints after natural infection. The median count of SARS-CoV-2-reactive clonotypes went up from 20 to 25 after infection to approximately 40 after vaccination, although the change was not significant. Of the vaccine-specific clones in convalescent patients, 304 of 307, or nearly all, reacted only to SARS-CoV-2 spike and did not cross-react with common cold coronaviruses. In convalescent patients, a median about 90% of post-vaccine SARS-CoV-2-reactive clones were detected only after vaccination, and vaccine-specific priming was suggested by this finding.

This clonotype was counted a few times. Its cognate antigen has yet to be identified. Base qualities are missing; no much larger clone stands one base away. The CDR3 spans 16 residues, from the cysteine through the phenylalanine. CDR3 DNA only is kept here, 48 bases in frame from base 1. CDR1 is given as SGHAT and CDR2 as FQNNGV, both from the germline V gene. V drops 1 base and J drops 8 bases, leaving 15 bases in between. The sequencing input was CD4+ T cells from blood, cultured in vitro. This sequence originates from a human donor who had recovered from COVID-19. The sequence joins TRBV11-2 to TRBJ1-6; TRBD1 is a possible D gene, resting on 5 matching bases. The DNA is as follows: TGTGCCAGCAGCTTAGTTCGGGGTACAGGATATTCACCCCTCCACTTT. Translated, it gives CASSLVRGTGYSPLHF.